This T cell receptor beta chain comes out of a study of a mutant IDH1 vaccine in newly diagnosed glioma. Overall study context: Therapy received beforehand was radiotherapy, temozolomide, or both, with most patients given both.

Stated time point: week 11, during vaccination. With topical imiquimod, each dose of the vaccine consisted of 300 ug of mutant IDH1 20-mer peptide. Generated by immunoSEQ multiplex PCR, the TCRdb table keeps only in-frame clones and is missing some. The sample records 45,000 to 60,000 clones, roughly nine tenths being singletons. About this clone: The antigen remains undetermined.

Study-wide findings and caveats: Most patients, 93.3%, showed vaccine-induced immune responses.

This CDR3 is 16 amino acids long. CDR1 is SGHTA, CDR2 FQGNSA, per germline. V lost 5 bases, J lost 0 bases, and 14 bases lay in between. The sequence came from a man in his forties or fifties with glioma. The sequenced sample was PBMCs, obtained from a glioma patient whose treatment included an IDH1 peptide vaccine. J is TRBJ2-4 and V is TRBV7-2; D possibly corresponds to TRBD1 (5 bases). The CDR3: CASSPTETAAKNIQYF. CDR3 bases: TGTGCCAGCAGCCCCACGGAGACAGCAGCCAAAAACATTCAGTACTTC.